Following are 32 T cell receptor beta chains from one sample sequenced in a study of blood T cell repertoires in COVID-19. Produced via immunoSEQ multiplex PCR; TCRdb's table is partial and in-frame only. The sample shows some 520,000 clones, roughly 87% of them seen only once. The material sequenced was peripheral blood. These receptors all stem from a man aged 18 to 30 with COVID-19, enrolled during active disease.

This clone was counted between two and nine times. The chain has TRBV30 and TRBJ1-5, with D perhaps TRBD1 (5 bases). From germline, CDR1 is GTSNPN and CDR2 SVGIG (reference sequence). With 2 bases removed from V and 1 base from J, the gap between germline ends came to 6 bases. CDR3 size: 13 residues. CDR3 in amino acids: CAWSSGSNQPQHF. The CDR3 region has the DNA TGTGCCTGGAGTTCAGGGAGCAATCAGCCCCAGCATTTT.

The J gene is TRBJ2-2, the V gene TRBV7-6, with D possibly TRBD2 on 6 matching bases. Germline CDR1 is SGHVS and CDR2 is FNYEAQ. The V end was cut by 5 bases, the J end by 6 bases, with 16 bases between. The CDR3 covers 15 residues. CDR3 sequence (DNA): TGTGCCAGCAGCCCCCTGGGGGGAACAGCCGGGGAGCTGTTTTTT. Translating it yields CASSPLGGTAGELFF. The full variable domain, with the rest looked up from reference TRBV7-6 and TRBJ2-2, is GAGVSQSPRYKVTKRGQDVALRCDPISGHVSLYWYRQALGQGPEFLTYFNYEAQQDKSGLPNDRFSAERPEGSISTLTIQRTEQRDSAMYRCASSPLGGTAGELFFGEGSRLTVL.

The chain combines TRBV29-1 with TRBJ1-2, with unresolved D. The length of the CDR3 is 14 residues. In germline, CDR1 is SQVTM, CDR2 ANQGSEA. The V end lost 4 bases, the J end lost 6 bases, and 18 bases lay between the germline ends. In nucleotides, the CDR3 is TGCAGCGTTGCTCTACTCACAAGGAGAAATGGCTACACCTTC. This gives the protein CSVALLTRRNGYTF.

J is TRBJ2-7 and V is TRBV6-5; 10 bases line up with TRBD1. Germline CDR1 and CDR2: MNHEY and SVGAGI. After removal of 6 bases from V and 6 bases from J, the junction contained 5 bases not matched to a gene. This CDR3 contains 13 residues. The CDR3, as DNA: TGTGCCAGCAGGCAAGGACAGGGGGGCGAGCAGTACTTC. This translates into CASRQGQGGEQYF.

This clone has just one count. V is TRBV2 and J is TRBJ1-1, with D unresolved. CDR3 size: 15 residues. V gave up 5 bases and J gave up 0 bases, with 13 bases separating them. Germline V gene sequence: CDR1 SNHLY, CDR2 FYNNEI. The CDR3 DNA is TGTGCCAGCAGTACCCTCGAGGCGATGAACACTGAAGCTTTCTTT. Translating it yields CASSTLEAMNTEAFF. The whole variable domain, remainder taken from reference TRBV2 and TRBJ1-1, is EPEVTQTPSHQVTQMGQEVILRCVPISNHLYFYWYRQILGQKVEFLVSFYNNEISEKSEIFDDQFSVERPDGSNFTLKIRSTKLEDSAMYFCASSTLEAMNTEAFFGQGTRLTVV.

The rearrangement links TRBV10-3 to TRBJ2-1, with 13 bases aligning to TRBD2. The CDR3 has 18 residues. Germline CDR1 is ENHRY and CDR2 is SYGVKD. Germline trimming cut 2 bases from V and 5 bases from J; bases unmatched to any gene: 9. Here the CDR3 reads CAISERVGLAGSNNEQFF. The CDR3 bases are TGTGCCATCAGTGAGCGGGTGGGACTAGCGGGAAGCAACAATGAGCAGTTCTTC.

In this sample, this clone turned up once. This rearrangement joins TRBV5-1 to TRBJ2-5; D gene ambiguous. CDR3 length: 13 residues. Germline loops: CDR1 SGHRS, CDR2 YFSETQ. The germline V and J ends were trimmed by 0 bases and 4 bases, with 7 bases remaining between them. CDR3 sequence (DNA): TGCGCCAGCAGCTTGGATTCGGGAGAGACCCAGTACTTC. Translation gives CASSLDSGETQYF.

This clone was seen just once. This chain uses TRBV2 with TRBJ2-3, with D possibly being TRBD2 (6 bases). The germline V gene encodes CDR1 SNHLY and CDR2 FYNNEI. The CDR3 loop spans 17 amino acids. The V end lost 8 bases, the J end lost 1 base, and 22 bases lay between the germline ends. As DNA, the CDR3 is TGTGCCAGCCTTGTCCTAACCGGGCCGGGGGGCACAGATACGCAGTATTTT. Its translation is CASLVLTGPGGTDTQYF.

The chain recombines TRBV18 with TRBJ2-4; 9 positions match TRBD2. J was trimmed by 15 bases and V by 5 bases; bases with no gene match: 14. The CDR3 runs to 14 residues. CDR1 is KGHSH, CDR2 LQKENI, per germline. The CDR3 nucleotides are TGTGCCAGCTCATCCGGACTAGCGAGTGTTGTTTGGTACTTC. Translated: CASSSGLASVVWYF.

As regards this clone: Different DNA sequences within this sample yield the same CDR3. The J gene is TRBJ2-7, the V gene TRBV5-1, with 8 bases fitting TRBD1. CDR3 size: 15 residues. In germline, CDR1 is SGHRS, CDR2 YFSETQ. Trimming at V came to 3 bases and at J to 0 bases, leaving 5 bases not matched to a gene. CDR3 sequence: CASSSRQGTSYEQYF. The DNA of the CDR3 is TGCGCCAGCAGCTCGAGACAGGGGACCTCCTACGAGCAGTACTTC.

V is TRBV7-2 and J is TRBJ1-5, with 7 bases identical to TRBD1. Germline-derived CDR1 and CDR2 are SGHTA and FQGNSA. The CDR3 runs 15 residues. Unmatched junction bases numbered 6, after V lost 5 bases and J lost 2 bases. The CDR3 coding sequence is TGTGCCAGCAGCCTCGACAGGGCCCGCAATCAGCCCCAGCATTTT. It codes for CASSLDRARNQPQHF.

A few counts support this clone. This chain joins TRBV11-2 and TRBJ1-1, with TRBD1 identical over 9 bases. CDR3 length: 15 amino acids. Losses at the gene ends were 7 bases for V and 0 bases for J; bases not matched to a gene: 6. Germline V gene sequence: CDR1 SGHAT, CDR2 FQNNGV. The CDR3, as DNA: TGTGCCAGCAAGGACAGGGGATTCATGAACACTGAAGCTTTCTTT. It specifies CASKDRGFMNTEAFF. The full variable domain, with the rest looked up from reference TRBV11-2 and TRBJ1-1, is EAGVAQSPRYKIIEKRQSVAFWCNPISGHATLYWYQQILGQGPKLLIQFQNNGVVDDSQLPKDRFSAERLKGVDSTLKIQPAKLEDSAVYLCASKDRGFMNTEAFFGQGTRLTVV.

This clone was counted a few times. For the CDR3, the DNA is TGTGCCATCAGCTTGGACAGCCGAACCACCGGGGAGCTGTTTTTT. Translating gives CAISLDSRTTGELFF. The rearrangement links TRBV10-3 to TRBJ2-2, with D maybe TRBD1 (6 bases). Germline-derived CDR1 and CDR2 are ENHRY and SYGVKD. The V end lost 6 bases, the J end lost 4 bases, and 15 bases lay between the germline ends. CDR3 length: 15 amino acids.

The DNA for the CDR3 is TGTGCCAGCAGCCACGCCCCGACTAGAGATACGCAGTATTTT. Translating it yields CASSHAPTRDTQYF. The chain couples TRBV4-2 to TRBJ2-3; perhaps TRBD2 as D (6 bases). Trimming stripped 3 bases from V and 5 bases from J, with 12 bases between. The CDR3 has 14 amino acids. Germline V gives CDR1 LGHNA, CDR2 YNFKEQ.

V gene TRBV30 combines with J gene TRBJ1-2; 8 nucleotides align to TRBD1. CDR3 length: 12 residues. The ends lost 0 bases at V and 13 bases at J; junction bases unmatched: 7. Germline-derived CDR1 and CDR2 are GTSNPN and SVGIG (reference sequence). The CDR3 reads CAWSVGRQGCTF. CDR3 DNA sequence: TGTGCCTGGAGTGTGGGGAGACAGGGGTGCACCTTC.

The rearrangement uses TRBV2 and TRBJ2-7; 15 positions match TRBD2. The CDR3 runs to 14 residues. Per germline, CDR1 SNHLY and CDR2 FYNNEI. V shed 7 bases, J shed 6 bases, and the junction held 4 bases outside the gene matches. The CDR3 here is CASTGLAGGFEQYF. The CDR3 DNA reads TGTGCCAGCACCGGACTAGCGGGAGGGTTCGAGCAGTACTTC. The whole variable domain, filled in from reference TRBV2 and TRBJ2-7, reads EPEVTQTPSHQVTQMGQEVILRCVPISNHLYFYWYRQILGQKVEFLVSFYNNEISEKSEIFDDQFSVERPDGSNFTLKIRSTKLEDSAMYFCASTGLAGGFEQYFGPGTRLTVT.

The DNA of the CDR3 is TGTGCCAGCAGCTTAGAGGCGACTAGCGGATACAATGAGCAGTTCTTC. This encodes CASSLEATSGYNEQFF. V is TRBV11-2 and J is TRBJ2-1; TRBD2 aligns across 9 bases. V was pared by 0 bases and J by 4 bases, with 4 bases of the junction left unmatched. The CDR3 has 16 residues. Germline V CDR1 and CDR2: SGHAT, FQNNGV.

This clone was seen only a few times. V usage is TRBV5-1 and J usage is TRBJ1-5; D gene uncertain. Germline values: CDR1 SGHRS, CDR2 YFSETQ. Trimming cost V 0 bases and J 3 bases, with 7 bases left between them. The CDR3 spans 14 residues. The CDR3 bases are TGCGCCAGCAGCTTGGGACTGTTCAATCAGCCCCAGCATTTT. This encodes CASSLGLFNQPQHF.

A remark on this clone: Other DNA sequences from this sample encode an identical CDR3 as well. This CDR3 is CASSLQGNTEAFF. The CDR3 DNA is TGTGCCAGCAGCTTGCAGGGGAACACTGAAGCTTTCTTT. The J gene is TRBJ1-1, the V gene TRBV7-3; possible D gene TRBD1, 5 bases. V gave up 3 bases and J gave up 1 base, with 6 bases separating them. The CDR3 has 13 residues. The germline CDR1 and CDR2 sequences are SGHTA and FQGTGA.

V and J are TRBV29-1 and TRBJ1-3; the D gene is possibly TRBD1 (6 bases). The CDR3 is 12 residues long. V gave up 7 bases and J gave up 3 bases, with 10 bases separating them. The germline V gene has CDR1 SQVTM and CDR2 ANQGSEA. The CDR3 loop reads CSGAGVGNTIYF. The CDR3 coding sequence is TGCAGCGGAGCAGGGGTTGGAAACACCATATATTTT.

This chain connects TRBV7-9 to TRBJ2-4; the D gene is possibly TRBD2 (5 bases). The CDR3 extends over 19 amino acids. The V gene's germline CDR1 is SEHNR and CDR2 FQNEAQ (reference sequence). V gave up 7 bases and J gave up 0 bases, with 25 bases separating them. CDR3 loop: CASTNLDASGKLAKNIQYF. DNA for the CDR3: TGTGCCAGCACCAATTTGGACGCTTCGGGGAAACTAGCCAAAAACATTCAGTACTTC.

The chain is built from TRBV6-5 and TRBJ2-4; TRBD1 matches at 7 bases. J was trimmed by 0 bases and V by 6 bases; bases with no gene match: 2. CDR3 length equals 14 residues. Looked up from germline, CDR1 is MNHEY and CDR2 is SVGAGI. CDR3 DNA: TGTGCCAGCAGAACAGGGGTAGCCAAAAACATTCAGTACTTC. Encoded protein: CASRTGVAKNIQYF.

This clone was seen a single time. The gene calls are TRBV2 and TRBJ2-5; tentative D call: TRBD1 (7 bases). Deletions cut 2 bases from V and 4 bases from J, with 11 bases between. The CDR3 has 14 amino acids. Germline V gene sequence: CDR1 SNHLY, CDR2 FYNNEI. In DNA, the CDR3 is TGTGCCAGCAGTGAACGGCAGGGGGGAGAGACCCAGTACTTC. Residues: CASSERQGGETQYF.

This sequence joins TRBV19 and TRBJ1-1; weak D call: TRBD1 (5 bases). This CDR3 is built from 12 residues. Germline values: CDR1 LNHDA, CDR2 SQIVND (reference sequence). V lost 4 bases and J lost 5, with 8 bases in between. The CDR3 sequence is CASSTPGTEAFF. For the CDR3, the DNA is TGTGCCAGTAGTACCCCAGGGACTGAAGCTTTCTTT.

This sequence joins TRBV21-1 and TRBJ1-6. TRBV21-1 is a pseudogene segment. The CDR3 length is 12 residues. The CDR3 coding sequence is TGTGCCAGCAGCAATCCGGATTCACCCCTCCACTTT. It is translated as CASSNPDSPLHF.

V gene TRBV5-5 combines with J gene TRBJ2-1, with D maybe TRBD2 (7 bases). The length of the CDR3 is 15 residues. The V gene's germline CDR1 is SGHKS and CDR2 YYEKEE (reference sequence). The V end lost 0 bases, the J end lost 7 bases, and 14 bases lay between the germline ends. The CDR3 loop reads CASSLGAGAGNEQFF. In nucleotides, the CDR3 is TGTGCCAGCAGCTTGGGGGCGGGGGCAGGAAATGAGCAGTTCTTC.

This clone was seen a few times. The chain recombines TRBV2 with TRBJ2-2, with a weak D call TRBD2 (5 bases). The germline V and J ends were trimmed by 7 bases and 5 bases, with 11 bases remaining between them. The CDR3 sequence is 13 residues long. Germline CDR1 and CDR2: SNHLY and FYNNEI. The CDR3 protein is CASKSRLTGELFF. CDR3 DNA: TGTGCCAGCAAGTCTAGACTAACCGGGGAGCTGTTTTTT.

Concerning this clone itself: Distinct nucleotide sequences in the sample also encode this CDR3. The chain is built from TRBV20-1 and TRBJ2-1, with D possibly TRBD1 on 5 matching bases. Germline CDR1 DFQATT, CDR2 SNEGSKA (reference sequence). Trimming stripped 3 bases from V and 1 base from J, with 7 bases between. The CDR3 sequence is 13 residues long. The CDR3 sequence: CSASSGSYNEQFF. CDR3 DNA sequence: TGCAGTGCTAGTTCAGGGTCCTACAATGAGCAGTTCTTC.

In regard to this clone: The same CDR3 is also encoded by other DNA sequences in this sample. This chain links TRBV9 with TRBJ2-7; D may be TRBD2 (6 bases). The germline CDR1 and CDR2 sequences are SGDLS and YYNGEE. V was clipped by 0 bases and J by 1 base, with 11 bases between them. The CDR3 covers 15 residues. CDR3 nucleotide sequence: TGTGCCAGCAGCGTAGGCCCCCGGGGGTCCTACGAGCAGTACTTC. Translation gives CASSVGPRGSYEQYF.

The chain combines TRBV6-5 with TRBJ2-2; 10 bases map to TRBD2. CDR1 MNHEY and CDR2 SVGAGI come from the germline V gene. J gave up 6 bases and V 7 bases, and 8 bases lay outside the gene matches. This CDR3 has 15 amino acids. In nucleotides, the CDR3 is TGTGCCAGCAAACAAGCGGGGGGGCCTCCCGGGGAGCTGTTTTTT. Its protein product is CASKQAGGPPGELFF.

The chain couples TRBV7-2 to TRBJ2-1, with a tentative D call TRBD1 (6 bases). V lost 0 bases and J lost 7, with 13 bases in between. Germline CDR1 SGHTA, CDR2 FQGNSA. The CDR3 length is 15 residues. CDR3 protein: CASSLALGAFNEQFF. The DNA of the CDR3 is TGTGCCAGCAGCTTAGCCCTGGGGGCCTTTAATGAGCAGTTCTTC.

The chain uses TRBV6-4 and TRBJ2-2; TRBD2 agrees at 8 bases. This CDR3 is built from 14 residues. With V trimmed by 10 bases and J by 3 bases, 7 bases remained unmatched. Per germline, CDR1 MRHNA and CDR2 SNTAGT. CDR3 protein: CATQREMDTGELFF. CDR3 bases: TGTGCCACCCAGCGGGAGATGGACACCGGGGAGCTGTTTTTT.